One sample yielded the 27 T cell receptor beta chains listed below, sequenced in a study of shared clonotypes between healthy human individuals. Generated by immunoSEQ multiplex PCR, the TCRdb table keeps only in-frame clones and is missing some. Of roughly 550,000 clones listed, about 95% are singletons. The naive CD8 population came from CD45RO-negative cells selected for CCR7, without terminally differentiated effector memory CD45RA+ cells. What was sequenced was naive CD8+ T cells sorted from blood. The receptors come from a woman aged 25-40 years in good health.

The rearrangement joins TRBV7-6 to TRBJ1-1; no clear D. This CDR3 is 14 amino acids long. Germline V gene sequence: CDR1 SGHVS, CDR2 FNYEAQ. Trimming took 1 base from V and 7 from J, leaving 13 bases between them. The CDR3 sequence is CASSLEAVFFEAFF. The CDR3 DNA is TGTGCCAGCAGCTTAGAAGCGGTTTTTTTTGAAGCTTTCTTT. The full variable domain, its missing parts supplied by reference TRBV7-6 and TRBJ1-1, is GAGVSQSPRYKVTKRGQDVALRCDPISGHVSLYWYRQALGQGPEFLTYFNYEAQQDKSGLPNDRFSAERPEGSISTLTIQRTEQRDSAMYRCASSLEAVFFEAFFGQGTRLTVV.

The chain combines TRBV7-9 with TRBJ1-1; D is unclear. V lost 5 bases to trimming and J lost 1 base, with 11 bases between them. Germline CDR1 SEHNR, CDR2 FQNEAQ (reference sequence). The CDR3 covers 14 residues. CDR3 sequence (DNA): TGTGCCAGCAGCCCTACCCTAGGGAACACTGAAGCTTTCTTT. Translated, it gives CASSPTLGNTEAFF.

The CDR3 sequence is CASSPGQGPHYEQYF. The DNA of the CDR3 is TGTGCCAGCAGCCCAGGACAGGGCCCTCACTACGAGCAGTACTTC. The chain is built from TRBV13 and TRBJ2-7; 8 bases match TRBD1. Trimming took 5 bases from V and 3 from J; bases not matched to a gene: 9. Germline assignment: CDR1 PRHDT and CDR2 FYEKMQ (reference sequence). The CDR3 is 15 residues long.

This chain uses TRBV7-9 with TRBJ2-3; the D is unclear. The V and J ends lost 4 bases and 5 bases respectively, with 7 bases between them. This CDR3 spans 12 amino acids. The germline CDR1 and CDR2 sequences are SEHNR and FQNEAQ (reference sequence). CDR3 loop: CASSSSVDTQYF. The CDR3 DNA follows: TGTGCCAGCAGCTCCAGTGTAGATACGCAGTATTTT.

V and J are TRBV7-9 and TRBJ2-3; possible D gene TRBD2, 6 bases. Trimming shortened V by 9 bases and J by 1 base, and 17 bases separated the two germline ends. The CDR3 totals 15 residues. The V gene's germline CDR1 is SEHNR and CDR2 FQNEAQ (reference sequence). CDR3 nucleotides: TGTGCCAGTATACCGCGGGGTGCGGGCACAGATACGCAGTATTTT. As protein: CASIPRGAGTDTQYF.

The genes are TRBV4-1 and TRBJ2-2; weak D call: TRBD2 (9 bases). V dropped 0 bases and J dropped 4 bases, with 24 bases sitting between them. Germline CDR1 and CDR2: MGHRA and YSYEKL. This CDR3 contains 20 residues. Here the CDR3 reads CASSQEKGQGVAGVTGELFF. The CDR3 coding sequence is TGCGCCAGCAGCCAAGAGAAAGGACAGGGAGTAGCGGGAGTCACCGGGGAGCTGTTTTTT.

The chain joins TRBV27 to TRBJ2-6; D ambiguous. The germline V gene has CDR1 MNHEY and CDR2 SMNVEV (reference sequence). CDR3 size: 18 residues. With 0 bases removed from V and 0 bases from J, the gap between germline ends came to 12 bases. The CDR3 loop reads CASSLSFETYSGANVLTF. The CDR3 coding sequence is TGTGCCAGCAGTTTATCGTTCGAGACTTACTCTGGGGCCAACGTCCTGACTTTC.

V gene TRBV7-9 combines with J gene TRBJ1-1; D gene uncertain. CDR3 length: 14 amino acids. Germline CDR1 and CDR2: SEHNR and FQNEAQ (reference sequence). Trimming stripped 2 bases from V and 1 base from J, with 8 bases between. This chain's CDR3 is CASSLILSNTEAFF. In DNA, the CDR3 is TGTGCCAGCAGCTTAATACTATCGAACACTGAAGCTTTCTTT.

The chain couples TRBV9 to TRBJ2-3, with D perhaps assigned TRBD1 or TRBD2 (5 bases each). Germline V gene lookup returns CDR1 SGDLS and CDR2 YYNGEE. Deletions cut 3 bases from V and 4 bases from J, with 15 bases between. This CDR3 comprises 15 residues. The CDR3 DNA follows: TGTGCCAGCAGCGACGAGGGGTCTAGAGCAGATACGCAGTATTTT. It encodes CASSDEGSRADTQYF.

V usage is TRBV5-1 and J usage is TRBJ1-1; D is possibly TRBD1 (6 bases). The germline gives CDR1 SGHRS, CDR2 YFSETQ. This CDR3 contains 14 residues. Trimming stripped 4 bases from V and 4 bases from J, with 14 bases between. CDR3 coding DNA: TGCGCCAGCAGCGACAGGATGGGAGGCACTGAAGCTTTCTTT. Translation gives CASSDRMGGTEAFF.

The rearrangement joins TRBV14 to TRBJ2-1; D might be TRBD2 (5 bases). This CDR3 has 17 residues. V dropped 0 bases and J dropped 4 bases, with 16 bases sitting between them. Looked up from germline, CDR1 is SGHDN and CDR2 is FVKESK. CDR3: CASSQDGPEVVYNEQFF. The CDR3 DNA follows: TGTGCCAGCAGCCAAGATGGGCCGGAGGTGGTTTACAATGAGCAGTTCTTC.

In DNA form, the CDR3 reads TGTGCCAGCAGCTCCACACAGGGGGGGGTCACAGATACGCAGTATTTT. Protein product: CASSSTQGGVTDTQYF. This rearrangement joins TRBV11-2 to TRBJ2-3; D may be TRBD1 (8 bases). Trimming pared 4 bases from V and 2 bases from J, leaving 16 bases between. Looked up from germline, CDR1 is SGHAT and CDR2 is FQNNGV. This CDR3 region has 16 residues.

The rearrangement joins TRBV11-2 to TRBJ2-3; 11 nucleotides align to TRBD2. Germline values: CDR1 SGHAT, CDR2 FQNNGV. The CDR3 runs to 16 residues. The junction had 3 bases not matched to a gene; V was cut back by 0 bases and J by 4 bases. Written as DNA, the CDR3 is TGTGCCAGCAGCTTAGAATCTAGCGGGAGGCCAGATACGCAGTATTTT. Encoded protein: CASSLESSGRPDTQYF.

J is TRBJ2-3 and V is TRBV27, with a possible D match to TRBD2 (6 bases). The germline CDR1 and CDR2 sequences are MNHEY and SMNVEV (reference sequence). With 3 bases removed from V and 3 bases from J, the gap between germline ends came to 16 bases. This CDR3 region has 16 residues. This CDR3 is CASSLPPGGITDTQYF. The DNA for the CDR3 is TGTGCCAGCAGTTTGCCTCCCGGGGGTATTACAGATACGCAGTATTTT.

This chain connects TRBV27 to TRBJ1-5; perhaps TRBD1 as D (5 bases). The germline CDR1 and CDR2 sequences are MNHEY and SMNVEV (reference sequence). The CDR3 runs 15 residues. V lost 2 bases and J lost 4, with 12 bases in between. The CDR3: CASSLAGGLNQPQHF. Here the CDR3 DNA reads TGTGCCAGCAGTTTAGCCGGGGGTCTTAATCAGCCCCAGCATTTT.

The genes are TRBV5-5 and TRBJ2-7; D not resolved. V lost 0 bases and J 0 bases, leaving 10 bases between the germline ends. The CDR3 loop spans 15 amino acids. Germline lookup yields CDR1 SGHKS and CDR2 YYEKEE (reference sequence). The CDR3 DNA sequence: TGTGCCAGCAGCTTGGAACTGGGTAGCTCCTACGAGCAGTACTTC. Protein: CASSLELGSSYEQYF.

The DNA of the CDR3 is TGTGCCAGCAGTGAATGGGCCGGGGCAGATACGCAGTATTTT. Its protein product is CASSEWAGADTQYF. This chain joins TRBV6-1 and TRBJ2-3, with a tentative D call TRBD2 (5 bases). The CDR3 covers 14 residues. The germline V and J ends were trimmed by 2 bases and 4 bases, with 10 bases remaining between them. Germline assignment: CDR1 MNHNS and CDR2 SASEGT.

The genes are TRBV7-9 and TRBJ2-3; 7 bases align to TRBD1. In germline, CDR1 is SEHNR, CDR2 FQNEAQ (reference sequence). Unmatched junction bases numbered 4, after V lost 11 bases and J lost 2 bases. The CDR3 covers 12 residues. The CDR3 is CALRGHTDTQYF. The CDR3 DNA follows: TGTGCCCTGAGGGGGCACACAGATACGCAGTATTTT. The full variable domain, in which reference TRBV7-9 and TRBJ2-3 provide the parts outside the CDR3, is DTGVSQNPRHKITKRGQNVTFRCDPISEHNRLYWYRQTLGQGPEFLTYFQNEAQLEKSRLLSDRFSAERPKGSFSTLEIQRTEQGDSAMYLCALRGHTDTQYFGPGTRLTVL.

The gene calls are TRBV27 and TRBJ2-7, with D perhaps TRBD1 (5 bases). Per germline, CDR1 MNHEY and CDR2 SMNVEV (reference sequence). This CDR3 contains 12 residues. V was shortened by 7 bases and J by 5 bases, with 12 bases between the two germline ends. The CDR3 coding sequence is TGTGCCAGCATATCTGTGGGGCACGAGCAGTACTTC. Translation: CASISVGHEQYF.

This rearrangement joins TRBV9 to TRBJ2-2; D ambiguous. Deletions cut 1 base from V and 5 bases from J, with 6 bases between. CDR1 and CDR2 (germline): SGDLS, YYNGEE. The CDR3 consists of 13 residues. The CDR3 DNA reads TGTGCCAGCAGCGTAAAAGGAACCGGGGAGCTGTTTTTT. It is translated as CASSVKGTGELFF.

The V gene is TRBV29-1, the J gene TRBJ2-5, with TRBD1 matching 9 bases. The J call is uncertain, as TRBJ2-7 better fits the DNA end. The CDR3 spans 13 residues. Germline CDR1 and CDR2: SQVTM and ANQGSEA. The CDR3 bases are TGCAGCGCCTGGACAGGGGAGGCCTACGAGCAGTACTTC. This sequence encodes CSAWTGEAYEQYF.

The chain links TRBV10-2 to TRBJ1-1; D is uncertain. The V and J ends lost 3 bases and 7 bases respectively, with 9 bases between them. The CDR3 is made up of 12 amino acids. Germline assignment: CDR1 WSHSY and CDR2 SAAADI. CDR3 bases: TGCGCCAGCAGTGATTTCGGACGTGAAGCTTTCTTT. It is translated as CASSDFGREAFF.

The J gene is TRBJ1-5, the V gene TRBV21-1; the D segment call TRBD1 is taken from the table without a DNA check. TRBV21-1 is a recognized pseudogene. The CDR3 has 15 amino acids. CDR3 sequence: CGDSEMTHSNQPQHF. Here the CDR3 DNA reads TGTGGGGACAGTGAAATGACTCATAGCAATCAGCCCCAGCATTTT.

V is TRBV19 and J is TRBJ2-1; D may be TRBD1 (5 bases). The CDR3 covers 15 residues. Deletions cut 1 base from V and 2 bases from J, with 9 bases between. From germline, CDR1 is LNHDA and CDR2 SQIVND (reference sequence). The CDR3, as DNA: TGTGCCAGTAGTATAGCCCCAGGGACCTACAATGAGCAGTTCTTC. Translating gives CASSIAPGTYNEQFF.

The chain joins TRBV6-1 to TRBJ2-2; the D gene is possibly TRBD2 (5 bases). The CDR3 is 14 amino acids. Trimming pared 3 bases from V and 4 bases from J, leaving 9 bases between. Germline values: CDR1 MNHNS, CDR2 SASEGT. The CDR3 here is CASSDPSPTGELFF. CDR3 sequence (DNA): TGTGCCAGCAGTGATCCTAGCCCCACCGGGGAGCTGTTTTTT.

V and J are TRBV11-1 and TRBJ2-1; D unclear. The germline V gene has CDR1 SGHAT and CDR2 FQDESV (reference sequence). This CDR3 contains 13 residues. The ends were cut back, 3 bases at V and 5 bases at J, with 8 bases in the middle. CDR3 sequence (DNA): TGTGCCAGCAGCTTGGACGGTAACAATGAGCAGTTCTTC. Residues: CASSLDGNNEQFF.

The chain links TRBV5-1 to TRBJ2-7; 7 nucleotides line up with TRBD1. Germline values: CDR1 SGHRS, CDR2 YFSETQ. This CDR3 has 14 residues. Germline trimming cut 4 bases from V and 2 bases from J; bases unmatched to any gene: 6. This CDR3 reads CASSGDRATYEQYF. The CDR3 region has the DNA TGCGCCAGCAGCGGCGACAGGGCGACCTACGAGCAGTACTTC.